A selection of T cell receptor beta chains follows, all from one sample in a study of blood T cell repertoires in COVID-19. Assay used: immunoSEQ multiplex PCR; TCRdb lists only in-frame clones, some missing. The sample holds tens of thousands of clones, just over 85% seen once. What was sequenced was peripheral blood. These receptors originate from a human donor in a cohort sampled during active COVID-19. Each CDR3 is given with its conserved first and last residue. Fields, in order: J gene, D gene, V gene, clone size, CDR3 protein, CDR3 DNA. A D gene is named only where the DNA matches it firmly. Clone size is given for some rows only: seen once, a few or many times, or a class if the clone is expanded.

>TRBJ2-1|TRBD1|TRBV4-2|NA
CASSQEVARDRAYNEQFF
TGTGCCAGCAGCCAAGAAGTGGCCCGGGACAGGGCCTACAATGAGCAGTTCTTC
>TRBJ1-1|NA|TRBV29-1|NA
CSAQRTDKNTEAFF
TGCAGCGCCCAACGGACAGATAAGAACACTGAAGCTTTCTTT
>TRBJ2-7|NA|TRBV18|NA
CASSSGQDREQYF
TGTGCCAGCTCGTCAGGGCAGGATAGAGAGCAGTACTTC
>TRBJ2-2|NA|TRBV9|NA
CASSVEGGLTGELFF
TGTGCCAGCAGCGTAGAGGGGGGGCTCACCGGGGAGCTGTTTTTT
>TRBJ1-3|NA|TRBV6-1|NA
CASSGYPDRVTENTIYF
TGTGCCAGCAGTGGGTACCCGGACAGAGTAACCGAAAACACCATATATTTT
>TRBJ1-2|NA|TRBV18|NA
CASSLGANYGYTF
TGTGCCAGCTCACTAGGAGCTAACTATGGCTACACCTTC
>TRBJ1-5|NA|TRBV28|NA
CASGEGRQPQHF
TGTGCCAGCGGGGAGGGCCGTCAGCCCCAGCATTTT
>TRBJ1-6|NA|TRBV4-1|NA
CASSQKDSYNSPLHF
TGCGCCAGCAGCCAAAAGGACAGTTATAATTCACCCCTCCACTTT
>TRBJ2-1|NA|TRBV4-3|NA
CASSTDRSSYNEQFF
TGCGCCAGCAGCACCGACAGGAGCTCCTACAATGAGCAGTTCTTC
>TRBJ2-7|NA|TRBV7-9|NA
CASSLLPSVEQYF
TGTGCCAGCAGCTTACTTCCTAGTGTCGAGCAGTACTTC
>TRBJ2-1|TRBD1|TRBV30|NA
CAWRRTGGYNEQFF
TGTGCCTGGAGACGGACAGGGGGTTACAATGAGCAGTTCTTC
>TRBJ2-2|NA|TRBV7-9|NA
CASSHWTTASGELFF
TGTGCCAGCAGCCACTGGACTACTGCTTCCGGGGAGCTGTTTTTT
>TRBJ1-4|NA|TRBV2|NA
CARGGGATNEKLFF
TGTGCCAGAGGGGGGGGCGCAACTAATGAAAAACTGTTTTTT
>TRBJ1-5|TRBD1|TRBV23-1|NA
CASSQGTGGNQPQHF
TGCGCCAGCAGTCAGGGGACAGGGGGCAATCAGCCCCAGCATTTT
>TRBJ1-1|TRBD1|TRBV4-3|NA
CASSQEGQLNTEAFF
TGCGCCAGCAGCCAAGAGGGACAGCTGAACACTGAAGCTTTCTTT
>TRBJ2-2|NA|TRBV7-2|NA
CASSLFAITGELFF
TGTGCCAGCAGCTTATTCGCTATAACCGGGGAGCTGTTTTTT
>TRBJ2-7|TRBD1|TRBV7-2|NA
CASSEATGGAYEQYF
TGTGCCAGCAGCGAGGCAACAGGGGGCGCATACGAGCAGTACTTC
>TRBJ2-2|NA|TRBV5-1|NA
CASSYTSGQNTGELFF
TGCGCCAGCAGCTATACAAGCGGGCAGAACACCGGGGAGCTGTTTTTT
>TRBJ1-1|NA|TRBV12-3/TRBV12-4|NA
CASSVRVTEAFF
TGTGCCAGCAGTGTCAGGGTCACTGAAGCTTTCTTT
>TRBJ2-2|TRBD1|TRBV7-2|NA
CASSFPGGVPNTGELFF
TGTGCCAGCAGCTTCCCAGGGGGCGTCCCGAACACCGGGGAGCTGTTTTTT
>TRBJ2-3|TRBD1|TRBV4-3|NA
CASSQDTGGTDTQYF
TGCGCCAGCAGCCAAGACACAGGGGGCACAGATACGCAGTATTTT
>TRBJ2-3|NA|TRBV30|NA
CAWSGVAATDTQYF
TGTGCCTGGAGTGGAGTAGCGGCCACAGATACGCAGTATTTT
>TRBJ2-7|TRBD1|TRBV6-1|NA
CASSEVWDRGYPEPYEQYF
TGTGCCAGCAGTGAAGTGTGGGACAGGGGTTACCCCGAACCCTACGAGCAGTACTTC
>TRBJ1-2|NA|TRBV9|medium-sized
CASSVASGTPQLGF
NA
>TRBJ2-2|NA|TRBV7-9|NA
CASSPPSAGLPGELFF
TGTGCCAGCAGCCCCCCGTCGGCAGGGTTACCCGGGGAGCTGTTTTTT
>TRBJ2-7|TRBD1|TRBV7-8|NA
CATARGQGPYEQYF
TGTGCCACGGCCCGGGGACAGGGTCCCTACGAGCAGTACTTC
>TRBJ2-5|NA|TRBV10-3|NA
CAISVRGETQYF
TGTGCCATCAGTGTTAGAGGAGAGACCCAGTACTTC
>TRBJ2-1|TRBD2|TRBV7-9|NA
CASSLLAGVYNEQFF
TGTGCCAGCAGCCTCCTAGCGGGAGTCTACAATGAGCAGTTCTTC
>TRBJ1-4|NA|TRBV2|NA
CASSESTGSTNEKLFF
TGTGCCAGCAGTGAATCGACAGGCTCAACTAATGAAAAACTGTTTTTT
>TRBJ1-3|NA|TRBV4-2|once
CASTPVLYTIYF
TGTGCCAGCACCCCGGTCTTATACACCATATATTTT
>TRBJ2-2|NA|TRBV4-3|NA
CASSRTENTGELFF
TGCGCCAGCAGCCGGACAGAGAACACCGGGGAGCTGTTTTTT
>TRBJ2-1|TRBD1|TRBV6-4|NA
CASSRTGMGEQFF
TGTGCCAGCAGCCGGACAGGGATGGGTGAGCAGTTCTTC
>TRBJ1-2|TRBD1|TRBV9|once
CASSVGQGEGNYGYTF
TGTGCCAGCAGCGTAGGACAGGGAGAAGGGAACTATGGCTACACCTTC
>TRBJ2-7|NA|TRBV7-3|NA
CASSLHEDRARAYEQYF
TGTGCCAGCAGCTTGCATGAGGACAGAGCTCGAGCCTACGAGCAGTACTTC
>TRBJ2-3|TRBD2|TRBV7-2|once
CASSTGTSGSADTQYF
TGTGCCAGCAGCACCGGGACTAGCGGGAGTGCAGATACGCAGTATTTT
>TRBJ2-1|TRBD2|TRBV9|NA
CASSVVTSGMGNEQFF
TGTGCCAGCAGCGTAGTAACTAGCGGGATGGGCAATGAGCAGTTCTTC
>TRBJ1-2|TRBD1|TRBV7-9|NA
CASSWTGGDFGYTF
TGTGCCAGCAGCTGGACAGGGGGCGATTTTGGCTACACCTTC
>TRBJ2-1|TRBD1|TRBV4-1|NA
CASSPRGQGGDEQFF
TGCGCCAGCAGCCCTAGAGGACAGGGAGGCGATGAGCAGTTCTTC
>TRBJ2-1|TRBD1|TRBV2|once
CASSAEDRGREQFF
TGTGCCAGCAGTGCGGAAGACAGGGGTCGCGAGCAGTTCTTC
>TRBJ1-2|TRBD1|TRBV3-1/TRBV3-2|NA
CASSSIQGQAYGYTF
TGTGCCAGCAGCTCCATTCAGGGACAGGCCTATGGCTACACCTTC
>TRBJ1-1|NA|TRBV7-2|once
CASSFLGLNTEAFF
TGTGCCAGCAGCTTCTTGGGGCTGAACACTGAAGCTTTCTTT